This is a list of T cell receptor beta chains from one sample in a study of T-cell memory formation after mild COVID-19. TCRdb analysed the 5' RACE reads with MiXCR anew, one entry per CDR3 protein. The top ten hold roughly 21% of the sample, which has hundreds of thousands of distinct CDR3 sequences, roughly 18% seen once. The specimen sequenced was PBMCs or a T cell subset sorted from them (not recorded which). The receptor source for this set is a man between 18 and 29 years old who had mild COVID-19 (a few samples of this study predate the infection). Cell type and time point are not known. CDR3s include the opening cysteine and the closing phenylalanine or tryptophan. A D gene is named only where the DNA matches it firmly. Some rows mark clone size as missing; the rest say once, few, many or name a class of expanded clone.

>TRBJ2-1|TRBV6-2/TRBV6-3|-|-
CASSSDANEQFF
TGTGCCAGCAGTTCGGACGCCAATGAGCAGTTCTTC
>TRBJ2-1|TRBV7-2|-|-
CASSLAGNSYNEQFF
TGTGCCAGCAGCTTAGCGGGTAACTCCTACAATGAGCAGTTCTTC
>TRBJ2-2|TRBV7-3|-|-
CASRAPGAGTGELFF
TGTGCCAGCAGAGCCCCCGGGGCAGGCACCGGGGAGCTGTTTTTT
>TRBJ2-7|TRBV12-3/TRBV12-4|TRBD1|-
CASRLSGTGVYEQYF
TGTGCCAGCAGGCTATCCGGGACAGGGGTATACGAGCAGTACTTC
>TRBJ1-1|TRBV2|-|-
CASTGRVISTEAFF
TGTGCCAGCACGGGCAGAGTCATAAGCACTGAAGCTTTCTTT
>TRBJ1-6|TRBV12-3/TRBV12-4|-|-
CASSLRAAGEPLHF
TGTGCCAGCAGTTTAAGGGCGGCGGGGGAACCCCTCCACTTT
>TRBJ2-3|TRBV7-7|TRBD1|-
CASSSGQGFDTQYF
TGTGCCAGCAGCTCGGGACAGGGCTTCGATACGCAGTATTTT
>TRBJ1-1|TRBV7-8|-|-
CASSQFDGNTEAFF
TGTGCCAGCAGCCAATTCGACGGGAACACTGAAGCTTTCTTT
>TRBJ2-7|TRBV12-3/TRBV12-4|TRBD2|-
CASSFLGGVYEQYF
TGTGCCAGCAGTTTCCTGGGGGGGGTGTACGAGCAGTACTTC
>TRBJ1-2|TRBV7-2|TRBD1|few
CASSGGTGEGYTF
TGTGCCAGCAGCGGAGGGACAGGGGAAGGCTACACCTTC
>TRBJ1-1|TRBV3-1|-|-
CASSQDEAVPQAFF
TGTGCCAGCAGCCAAGATGAGGCAGTTCCTCAAGCTTTCTTT
>TRBJ1-2|TRBV12-3/TRBV12-4|-|few
CASSPSSNYGYTF
TGTGCCAGCAGCCCCAGTTCTAACTATGGCTACACCTTC
>TRBJ2-3|TRBV29-1|TRBD1|few
CSSTPGDRESDTQYF
TGCAGTTCAACCCCCGGGGACAGGGAATCAGATACGCAGTATTTT
>TRBJ2-3|TRBV5-1|-|-
CASSNNADTQYF
TGCGCCAGCAGCAATAACGCAGATACGCAGTATTTT